Following are 2 T cell receptor beta chains from one sample sequenced in a study of cytomegalovirus exposure and HLA in healthy donors. The PCR was carried out with 60 Vbeta primers and 13 Jbeta primers. TCRdb keeps only in-frame clones here, not all; method: immunoSEQ multiplex PCR. The table includes fewer than 200,000 clones, about 80% detected once. Sequencing used PBMCs. These receptor sequences come from a man aged 25 to 40 in good health and CMV-seronegative.

The table lists this clone with a count of one. This chain joins TRBV28 and TRBJ2-5, with TRBD1 matching 8 bases. There are 15 residues in the CDR3. Trimming removed 4 bases from V and 3 bases from J; junction bases left unmatched: 7. Germline CDR1 is MDHEN and CDR2 is SYDVKM. The CDR3 sequence: CASSSPGQVEETQYF. CDR3 coding DNA: TGTGCCAGCAGTTCCCCGGGACAGGTGGAAGAGACCCAGTACTTC.

V and J are TRBV28 and TRBJ1-5, with D hard to call. Per the germline V gene, CDR1 is MDHEN and CDR2 is SYDVKM. The CDR3 is made up of 12 amino acids. Trimming took off 5 bases at V and 6 bases at J, with 8 bases between the two ends. For the CDR3, the DNA is TGTGCCAGCAGTGAAGACACTCAGCCCCAGCATTTT. It encodes CASSEDTQPQHF.